These 13 T cell receptor beta chains were all obtained from the same sample, sequenced in a study of blood T cells in healthy people across ages. A sample-barcoded 5' primer and a J-beta primer mix were used in a second PCR of about 6 to 11 cycles. TCRdb processed the 5' RACE reads anew with MiXCR; each CDR3 protein has one entry. The sample holds 550,000 to 800,000 distinct CDR3 sequences; around 21% are singletons and the top ten take roughly 3.9%. What was sequenced was blood. All receptors derive from a man in his 70s in good health.

The chain couples TRBV3-1 to TRBJ2-5, with 7 bases that match TRBD1. The CDR3 sequence is 16 residues long. After removal of 4 bases from V and 0 bases from J, the junction contained 8 bases not matched to a gene. The germline V gene encodes CDR1 LGHDT and CDR2 YNNKEL (reference sequence). In nucleotides, the CDR3 is TGTGCCAGCAGCCGACGGACAGGTCCAGACCAAGAGACCCAGTACTTC. It is translated as CASSRRTGPDQETQYF.

This clonotype was counted between two and nine times. The CDR3 loop is CASSHSSGETQYF. CDR3 in DNA: TGTGCCAGCAGCCACTCCTCGGGGGAGACCCAGTACTTC. The chain carries TRBV3-1 and TRBJ2-5; the D gene is possibly TRBD2 (5 bases). The germline V and J ends were trimmed by 3 bases and 5 bases, with 10 bases remaining between them. Germline V CDR1 and CDR2: LGHDT, YNNKEL (reference sequence). CDR3 length equals 13 residues.

V is TRBV20-1 and J is TRBJ2-5; 11 bases fit TRBD1. With V trimmed by 1 base and J by 5 bases, 6 bases remained unmatched. This CDR3 has 15 amino acids. Germline V gene lookup returns CDR1 DFQATT and CDR2 SNEGSKA (reference sequence). CDR3 in DNA: TGCAGTGCTAGAGCTGGACAGGGGGCTGAGGAGACCCAGTACTTC. Its protein is CSARAGQGAEETQYF.

There are a few counts of this clonotype. The gene calls are TRBV4-2 and TRBJ1-1; D is ambiguous. Per germline, CDR1 LGHNA and CDR2 YNFKEQ. Trimming left V 1 base short and J 3 bases short, with 3 bases between. The CDR3 runs to 12 residues. CDR3 bases: TGTGCCAGCAGCCAAGTTGACACTGAAGCTTTCTTT. Translated: CASSQVDTEAFF.

This clonotype was detected a few times. The chain links TRBV27 to TRBJ2-7, with 7 bases aligning to TRBD1. Germline CDR1 is MNHEY and CDR2 is SMNVEV (reference sequence). This CDR3 region has 16 residues. V was clipped by 5 bases and J by 1 base; unmatched bases: 11. The CDR3: CASSPGLATGSYEQYF. CDR3 in DNA: TGTGCCAGCAGTCCCGGACTTGCGACAGGGTCCTACGAGCAGTACTTC.

In this sample, this clonotype turned up a few times. The genes are TRBV29-1 and TRBJ2-5, with 7 bases that match TRBD2. The DNA end lines up better with TRBJ2-1; the J call may be wrong. This CDR3 region has 13 residues. Germline V gene sequence: CDR1 SQVTM, CDR2 ANQGSEA. CDR3 coding DNA: TGCAGCGTTCGAGGGACTACCTTCAATGAGCAGTTCTTC. The encoded protein is CSVRGTTFNEQFF.

This clonotype was seen more than once but under ten times. Sequence at one end of the junction differs from germline and may be a read error. The chain recombines TRBV6-5 with TRBJ2-5; possible D gene TRBD2, 6 bases. The CDR3 has 15 residues. The V gene's germline CDR1 is MNHEY and CDR2 SVGAGI. CDR3 DNA sequence: TGTGCCAGCAGTTACGTCGGGGGAGGCAAGGAGACCCAGTGCTTC. Its protein product is CASSYVGGGKETQCF.

This clonotype has ten or more counts. The chain combines TRBV15 with TRBJ2-1; 8 bases align to TRBD2. The length of the CDR3 is 15 residues. Germline lookup yields CDR1 LNHNV and CDR2 YYDKDF (reference sequence). V lost 0 bases and J lost 4; bases outside the gene matches: 2. The CDR3 region has the DNA TGTGCCACCAGCAGAGAACTAGCGGTGTACAATGAGCAGTTCTTC. Its protein is CATSRELAVYNEQFF.

This clonotype was seen a few times. The V call is TRBV12-3 or TRBV12-4, the J call TRBJ2-7; 12 positions agree with TRBD2. The CDR3 is made up of 15 amino acids. Trimming cost V 5 bases and J 1 base; bases outside gene matches: 3. CDR3 DNA sequence: TGTGCCAGCAGTACGACTAGCGGGGGATCCTACGAGCAGTACTTC. This sequence encodes CASSTTSGGSYEQYF.

This clonotype appeared a few times. This chain connects TRBV29-1 to TRBJ2-4, with D tentatively TRBD1 (5 bases). The CDR3 spans 16 residues. Germline assignment: CDR1 SQVTM and CDR2 ANQGSEA. Trimming cost V 0 bases and J 0 bases, with 12 bases left between them. The DNA for the CDR3 is TGCAGCGTTGAAGAGGGGCAGGGCCTAGCCAAAAACATTCAGTACTTC. This encodes CSVEEGQGLAKNIQYF. Full variable domain (rest looked up from reference TRBV29-1 and TRBJ2-4): SAVISQKPSRDICQRGTSLTIQCQVDSQVTMMFWYRQQPGQSLTLIATANQGSEATYESGFVIDKFPISRPNLTFSTLTVSNMSPEDSSIYLCSVEEGQGLAKNIQYFGAGTRLSVL.

This clonotype was recorded a few times. V usage is TRBV20-1 and J usage is TRBJ2-3, with 9 bases that match TRBD2. V was pared by 6 bases and J by 6 bases, with 16 bases of the junction left unmatched. CDR3 length equals 16 residues. Germline CDR1 DFQATT, CDR2 SNEGSKA (reference sequence). For the CDR3, the DNA is TGCAGTGCGGAAGGCCAGGCTAGCGGGGTTTTCGATACGCAGTATTTT. Translating gives CSAEGQASGVFDTQYF.

V usage is TRBV5-1 and J usage is TRBJ2-7; D tentatively fits TRBD1 or TRBD2 (5 bases each). The ends were cut back, 0 bases at V and 0 bases at J, with 13 bases in the middle. The CDR3 extends over 16 amino acids. Germline loops: CDR1 SGHRS, CDR2 YFSETQ. Here the CDR3 reads CASSLASAGSSYEQYF. The CDR3 nucleotides are TGCGCCAGCAGCTTGGCCAGCGCAGGGAGCTCCTACGAGCAGTACTTC.

The V and J genes are TRBV7-9 and TRBJ1-1, with TRBD1 identical over 8 bases. The CDR3 loop spans 13 amino acids. Germline CDR1 SEHNR, CDR2 FQNEAQ (reference sequence). V dropped 8 bases and J dropped 6; count of bases not matched to a gene: 8. CDR3 region: CASYDRGWPEAFF. CDR3 nucleotides: TGTGCCAGCTACGACAGGGGTTGGCCTGAAGCTTTCTTT.